This T cell receptor beta chain was observed in a study of cytomegalovirus exposure and HLA in healthy donors. This clone was seen more than once but under ten times. Using immunoSEQ multiplex PCR, the repertoire was profiled, and TCRdb retains in-frame clones only, with some absent. The repertoire includes 100,000 to 150,000 clones, around nine tenths of them detected once, and approximately 3.5% sits in the top ten. CDR1 is SGHKS, CDR2 YYEKEE, per germline (reference sequence). The length of the CDR3 is 13 residues. The J segment lost 6 bases and the V segment lost 4 bases, leaving 4 bases of the junction unmatched.

Material for sequencing was PBMCs. V and J are TRBV5-5 and TRBJ1-5; 7 bases are a match to TRBD1. The clonotype originates from a man aged 25-45 years in good health and CMV-seronegative. CDR3: CASSPQGSQPQHF. The CDR3 nucleotides are TGTGCCAGCAGCCCACAGGGGTCTCAGCCCCAGCATTTT. The full variable domain, with the rest looked up from reference TRBV5-5 and TRBJ1-5, is DAGVTQSPTHLIKTRGQQVTLRCSPISGHKSVSWYQQVLGQGPQFIFQYYEKEERGRGNFPDRFSARQFPNYSSELNVNALLLGDSALYLCASSPQGSQPQHFGDGTRLSIL.